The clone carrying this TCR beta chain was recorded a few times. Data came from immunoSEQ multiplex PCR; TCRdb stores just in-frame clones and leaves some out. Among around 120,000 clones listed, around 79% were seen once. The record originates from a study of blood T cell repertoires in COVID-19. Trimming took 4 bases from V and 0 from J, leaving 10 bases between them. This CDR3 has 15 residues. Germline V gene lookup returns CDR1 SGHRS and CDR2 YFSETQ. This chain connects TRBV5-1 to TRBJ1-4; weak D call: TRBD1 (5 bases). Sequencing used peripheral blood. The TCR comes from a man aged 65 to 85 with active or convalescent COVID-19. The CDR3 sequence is CASSPEGSTNEKLFF. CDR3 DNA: TGCGCCAGCAGCCCGGAGGGGTCAACTAATGAAAAACTGTTTTTT.